This T cell receptor (beta chain) derives from a study of T cell changes during pregnancy in multiple sclerosis. The CDR3 covers 13 residues. CDR1 is SGHNT and CDR2 is YYREEE in the germline V gene (reference sequence). V lost 4 bases and J 4 bases, leaving 11 bases between the germline ends. Repertoires were generated with immunoSEQ multiplex PCR, while TCRdb's copy carries only in-frame clones and drops some. The sample has about 40,000 clones, approximately 90% seen once. The chain carries TRBV5-4 and TRBJ1-1, with D unresolved. This specimen was CD4+ T cells from peripheral blood mononuclear cells, taken before pregnancy. The TCR sequence derives from a female donor with multiple sclerosis, enrolled in a pregnancy study. The CDR3 sequence: CASSLKAGTEAFF. The CDR3 DNA sequence: TGTGCCAGCAGCCTAAAGGCGGGCACTGAAGCTTTCTTT. The whole variable domain, remainder taken from reference TRBV5-4 and TRBJ1-1, is ETGVTQSPTHLIKTRGQQVTLRCSSQSGHNTVSWYQQALGQGPQFIFQYYREEENGRGNFPPRFSGLQFPNYSSELNVNALELDDSALYLCASSLKAGTEAFFGQGTRLTVV.